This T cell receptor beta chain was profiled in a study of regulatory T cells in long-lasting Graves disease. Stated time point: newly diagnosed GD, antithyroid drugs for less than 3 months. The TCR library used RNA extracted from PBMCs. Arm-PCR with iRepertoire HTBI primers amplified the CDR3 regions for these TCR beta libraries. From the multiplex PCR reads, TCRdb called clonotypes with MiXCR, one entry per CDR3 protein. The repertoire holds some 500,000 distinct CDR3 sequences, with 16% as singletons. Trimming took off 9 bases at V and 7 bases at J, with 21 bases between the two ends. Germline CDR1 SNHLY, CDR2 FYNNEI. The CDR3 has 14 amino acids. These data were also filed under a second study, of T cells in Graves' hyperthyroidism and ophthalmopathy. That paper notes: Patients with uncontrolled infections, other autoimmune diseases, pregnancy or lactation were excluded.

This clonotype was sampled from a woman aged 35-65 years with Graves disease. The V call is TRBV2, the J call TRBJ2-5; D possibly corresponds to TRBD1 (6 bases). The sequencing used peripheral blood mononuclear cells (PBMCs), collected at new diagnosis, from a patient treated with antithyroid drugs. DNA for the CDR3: TGTGCCAGTCGGGACACAAAGACATCAGGGACCCAGTACTTC. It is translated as CASRDTKTSGTQYF.